The entry that follows covers one T cell receptor (beta chain) sequence. Its antigen is undetermined. This sample is drawn from a study of cytomegalovirus exposure and HLA in healthy donors. Across the whole study: Inside one of the first data releases sat around 86 million unique TCRs taken from HLA-typed donors.

General observations from the study: In a later analysis, CMV-associated beta chains were mostly HLA-associated, it appeared.

Germline V gene data show CDR1 as LNHDA and CDR2 as SQIVND (reference sequence). The germline V and J ends were trimmed by 3 bases and 6 bases, with 15 bases remaining between them. This CDR3 is 16 amino acids long. Amplification used 60 Vbeta primers and 13 Jbeta primers. The data were produced by immunoSEQ multiplex PCR, yet TCRdb's version contains in-frame clones alone and is incomplete. This table holds just over 150,000 clones, 70% to 90% found once. The receptor comes from a woman between 18 and 29 years old in good health and CMV-seronegative. Specimen: PBMCs. V usage is TRBV19 and J usage is TRBJ2-6; D is unclear. For the CDR3, the DNA is TGTGCCAGTAGTATCTACCAAACGGGTAAGGCCAACGTCCTGACTTTC. Its translation: CASSIYQTGKANVLTF.